This T cell receptor (beta chain) stems from a study of identical twins. V dropped 0 bases and J dropped 6 bases, with 10 bases sitting between them. The germline V gene encodes CDR1 SGHRS and CDR2 YFSETQ. This CDR3 is 14 amino acids long. Addition of a universal primer site occurred through template switching, and cDNA carried unique molecular identifiers. Each CDR3 protein is one row after TCRdb ran MiXCR on the 5' RACE reads. This table has over 200,000 distinct CDR3 sequences, over 9.5% appearing once. In this sample, this clonotype turned up many times. What was sequenced was memory T cells sorted from blood. The chain links TRBV5-1 to TRBJ2-1; D ambiguous. The sequence derives from a man in his fifties in good health. CDR3 in DNA: TGCGCCAGCAGCTTGGAGAAAGGTTTCAATGAGCAGTTCTTC. The encoded protein is CASSLEKGFNEQFF.